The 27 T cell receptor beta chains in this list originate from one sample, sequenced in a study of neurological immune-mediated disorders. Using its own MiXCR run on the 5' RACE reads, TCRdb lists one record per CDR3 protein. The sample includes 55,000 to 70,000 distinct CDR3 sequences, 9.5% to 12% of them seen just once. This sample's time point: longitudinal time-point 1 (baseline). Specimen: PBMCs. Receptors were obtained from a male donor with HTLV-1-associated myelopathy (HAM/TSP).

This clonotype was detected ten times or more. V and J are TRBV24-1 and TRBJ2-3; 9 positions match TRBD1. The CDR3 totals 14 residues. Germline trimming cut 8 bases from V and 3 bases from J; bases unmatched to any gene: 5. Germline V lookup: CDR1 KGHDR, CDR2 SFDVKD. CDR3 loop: CATKSGQGTDTQYF. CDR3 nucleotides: TGTGCCACCAAATCCGGACAGGGGACAGATACGCAGTATTTT.

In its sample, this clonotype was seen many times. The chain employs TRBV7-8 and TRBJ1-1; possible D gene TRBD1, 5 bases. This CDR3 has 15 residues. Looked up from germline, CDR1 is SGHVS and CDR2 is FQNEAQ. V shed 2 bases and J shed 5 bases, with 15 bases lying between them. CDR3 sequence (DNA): TGTGCCAGCAGCTTATATCAGGGTTTGGGAACTGAAGCTTTCTTT. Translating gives CASSLYQGLGTEAFF.

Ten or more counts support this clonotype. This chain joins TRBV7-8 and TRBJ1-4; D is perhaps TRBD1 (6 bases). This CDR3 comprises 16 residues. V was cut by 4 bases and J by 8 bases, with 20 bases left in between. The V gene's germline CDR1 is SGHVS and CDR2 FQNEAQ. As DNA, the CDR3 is TGTGCCAGCAGCTCCCGCCGAGGGGGATTCGTGGAAAAACTGTTTTTT. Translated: CASSSRRGGFVEKLFF.

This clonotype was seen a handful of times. DNA for the CDR3: TGTGCCAGTAGTATAGCCAGAATTGGCACCGGGGAGCTGTTTTTT. Translated, it gives CASSIARIGTGELFF. The gene calls are TRBV19 and TRBJ2-2; no firm D call. CDR3 length: 15 amino acids. The germline gives CDR1 LNHDA, CDR2 SQIVND (reference sequence). With 1 base removed from V and 4 bases from J, the gap between germline ends came to 10 bases.

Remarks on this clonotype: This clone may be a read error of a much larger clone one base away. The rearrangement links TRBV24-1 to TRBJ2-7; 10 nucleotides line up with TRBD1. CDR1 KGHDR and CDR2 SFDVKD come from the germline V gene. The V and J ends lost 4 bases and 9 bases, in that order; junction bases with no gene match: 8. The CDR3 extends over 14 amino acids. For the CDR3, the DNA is TGTGCCACCAGTGACGCCGGACAGGGGGGCGTGCAGTACTTC. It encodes CATSDAGQGGVQYF.

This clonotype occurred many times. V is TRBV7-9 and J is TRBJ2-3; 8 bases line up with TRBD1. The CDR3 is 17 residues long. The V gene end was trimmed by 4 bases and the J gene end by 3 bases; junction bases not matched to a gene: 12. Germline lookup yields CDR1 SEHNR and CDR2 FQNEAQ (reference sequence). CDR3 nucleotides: TGTGCCAGCAGCTCCTACGACAGGGGAAAGGTAACAGATACGCAGTATTTT. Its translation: CASSSYDRGKVTDTQYF.

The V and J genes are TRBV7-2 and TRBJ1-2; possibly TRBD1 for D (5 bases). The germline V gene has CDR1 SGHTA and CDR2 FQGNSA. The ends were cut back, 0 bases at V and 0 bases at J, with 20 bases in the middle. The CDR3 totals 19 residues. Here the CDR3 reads CASSLAAAADVRANYGYTF. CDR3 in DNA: TGTGCCAGCAGCTTAGCGGCGGCCGCAGACGTCAGGGCTAACTATGGCTACACCTTC.

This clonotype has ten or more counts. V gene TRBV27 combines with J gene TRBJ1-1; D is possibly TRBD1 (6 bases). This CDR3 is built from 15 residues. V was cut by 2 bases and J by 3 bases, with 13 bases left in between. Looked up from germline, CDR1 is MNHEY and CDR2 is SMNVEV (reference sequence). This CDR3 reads CASSLGPQGYTEAFF. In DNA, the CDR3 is TGTGCCAGCAGTTTAGGACCCCAGGGGTACACTGAAGCTTTCTTT.

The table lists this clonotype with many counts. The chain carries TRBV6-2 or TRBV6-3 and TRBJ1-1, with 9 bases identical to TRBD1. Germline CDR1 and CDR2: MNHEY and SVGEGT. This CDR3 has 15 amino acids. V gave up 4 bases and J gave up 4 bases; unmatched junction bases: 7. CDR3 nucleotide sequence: TGTGCCAGCAGTTCGGGGACAGGGTGGAGCACTGAAGCTTTCTTT. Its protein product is CASSSGTGWSTEAFF.

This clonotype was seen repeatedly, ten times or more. CDR3 DNA: TGTGCCAGCAGCTTGATTGGTAGTCAGATCACAGATACGCAGTATTTT. It specifies CASSLIGSQITDTQYF. The gene calls are TRBV5-6 and TRBJ2-3, with D hard to call. The germline CDR1 and CDR2 sequences are SGHDT and YYEEEE. This CDR3 has 16 residues. V lost 1 base to trimming and J lost 2 bases, with 14 bases between them.

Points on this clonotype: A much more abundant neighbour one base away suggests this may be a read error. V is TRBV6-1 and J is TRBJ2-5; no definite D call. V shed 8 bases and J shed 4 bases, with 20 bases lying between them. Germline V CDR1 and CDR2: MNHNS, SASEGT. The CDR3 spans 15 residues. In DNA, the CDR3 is TGTGCCAGCCACCTATTCGCGGCCTTACTAGAGACCCAGTACTTC. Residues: CASHLFAALLETQYF.

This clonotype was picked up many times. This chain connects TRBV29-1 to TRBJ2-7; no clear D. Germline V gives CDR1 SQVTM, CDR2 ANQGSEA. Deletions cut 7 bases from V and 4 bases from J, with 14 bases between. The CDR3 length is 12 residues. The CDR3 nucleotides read TGCAGCGCCAGTCAAGGGATGTACGAGCAGTACTTC. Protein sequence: CSASQGMYEQYF.

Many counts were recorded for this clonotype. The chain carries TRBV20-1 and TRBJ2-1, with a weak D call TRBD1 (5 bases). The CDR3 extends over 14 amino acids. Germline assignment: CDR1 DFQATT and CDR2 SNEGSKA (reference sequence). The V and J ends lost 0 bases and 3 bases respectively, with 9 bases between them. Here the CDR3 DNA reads TGCAGTGCTAGAGACAGGGATCGCTACAATGAGCAGTTCTTC. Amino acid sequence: CSARDRDRYNEQFF.

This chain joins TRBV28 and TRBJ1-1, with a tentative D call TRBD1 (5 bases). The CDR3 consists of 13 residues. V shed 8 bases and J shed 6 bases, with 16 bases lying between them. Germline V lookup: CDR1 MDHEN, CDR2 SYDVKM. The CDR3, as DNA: TGTGCCAGCCGCCTGGGGGGAGGGCCTGAAGCTTTCTTT. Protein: CASRLGGGPEAFF.

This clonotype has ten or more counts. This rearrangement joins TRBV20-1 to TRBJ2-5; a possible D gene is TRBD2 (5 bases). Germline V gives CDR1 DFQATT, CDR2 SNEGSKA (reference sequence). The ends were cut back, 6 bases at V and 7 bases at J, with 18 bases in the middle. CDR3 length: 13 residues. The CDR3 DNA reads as TGCAGTGCCACTACGGGTCCCCGGGGGACCCAGTACTTC. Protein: CSATTGPRGTQYF.

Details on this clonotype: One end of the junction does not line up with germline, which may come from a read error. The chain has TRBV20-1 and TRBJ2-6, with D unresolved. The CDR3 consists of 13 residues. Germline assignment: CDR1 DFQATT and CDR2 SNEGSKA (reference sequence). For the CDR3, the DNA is TGCAGTGCTAGAGCTGCTGGGTCCAACGTCCTGACTTTC. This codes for CSARAAGSNVLTF.

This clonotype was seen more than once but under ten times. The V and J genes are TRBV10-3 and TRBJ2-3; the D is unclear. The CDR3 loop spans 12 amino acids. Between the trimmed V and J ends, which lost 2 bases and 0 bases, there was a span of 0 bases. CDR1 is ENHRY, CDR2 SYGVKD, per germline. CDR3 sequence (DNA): TGTGCCATCAGTGAGAGCACAGATACGCAGTATTTT. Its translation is CAISESTDTQYF.

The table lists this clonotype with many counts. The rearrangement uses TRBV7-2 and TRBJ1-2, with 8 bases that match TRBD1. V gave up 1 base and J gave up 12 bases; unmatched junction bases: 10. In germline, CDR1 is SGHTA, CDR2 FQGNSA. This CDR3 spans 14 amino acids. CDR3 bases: TGTGCCAGCAGCTTAGTTAGGGACAGGCGCCCGGACACCTTC. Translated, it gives CASSLVRDRRPDTF.

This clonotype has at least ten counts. The CDR3 here is CASSLGLAGSGANVLTF. CDR3 bases: TGTGCCAGCAGCTTGGGACTAGCGGGGTCAGGGGCCAACGTCCTGACTTTC. V is TRBV3-1 and J is TRBJ2-6; 13 nucleotides align to TRBD2. The CDR3 sequence is 17 residues long. J gave up 4 bases and V 5 bases, and 5 bases lay outside the gene matches. Germline assignment: CDR1 LGHDT and CDR2 YNNKEL (reference sequence). Full variable domain (missing parts from reference TRBV3-1 and TRBJ2-6): DTAVSQTPKYLVTQMGNDKSIKCEQNLGHDTMYWYKQDSKKFLKIMFSYNNKELIINETVPNRFSPKSPDKAHLNLHINSLELGDSAVYFCASSLGLAGSGANVLTFGAGSRLTVL.

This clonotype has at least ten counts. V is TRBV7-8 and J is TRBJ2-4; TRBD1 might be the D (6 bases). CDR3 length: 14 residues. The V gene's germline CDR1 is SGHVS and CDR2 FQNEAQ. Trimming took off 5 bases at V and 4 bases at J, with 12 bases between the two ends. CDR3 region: CASSHRTGKNIQYF. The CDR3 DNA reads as TGTGCCAGCAGCCACAGAACAGGGAAAAACATTCAGTACTTC.

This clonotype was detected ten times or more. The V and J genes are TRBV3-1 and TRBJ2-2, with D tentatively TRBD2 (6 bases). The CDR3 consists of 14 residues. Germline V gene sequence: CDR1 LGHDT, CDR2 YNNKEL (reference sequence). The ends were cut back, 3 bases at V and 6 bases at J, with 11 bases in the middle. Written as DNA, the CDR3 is TGTGCCAGCAGCCACGGGAGACCCCCCGGGGAGCTGTTTTTT. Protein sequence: CASSHGRPPGELFF.

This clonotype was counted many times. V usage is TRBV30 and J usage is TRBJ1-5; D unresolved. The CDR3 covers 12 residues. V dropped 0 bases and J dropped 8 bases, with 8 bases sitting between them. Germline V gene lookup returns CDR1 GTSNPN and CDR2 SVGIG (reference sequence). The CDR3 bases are TGTGCCTGGAGTGTTTCCCGGGAGCCCCAGCATTTT. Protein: CAWSVSREPQHF. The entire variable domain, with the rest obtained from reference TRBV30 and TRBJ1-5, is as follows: SQTIHQWPATLVQPVGSPLSLECTVEGTSNPNLYWYRQAAGRGLQLLFYSVGIGQISSEVPQNLSASRPQDRQFILSSKKLLLSDSGFYLCAWSVSREPQHFGDGTRLSIL.

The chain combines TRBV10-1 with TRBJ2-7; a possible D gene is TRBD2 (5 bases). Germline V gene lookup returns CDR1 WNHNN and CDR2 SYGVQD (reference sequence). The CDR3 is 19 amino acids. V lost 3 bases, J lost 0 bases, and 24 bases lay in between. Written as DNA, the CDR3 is TGCGCCAGCAGTGATGGCTCCGGGGTCGGGCGAGAAACCTCCTACGAGCAGTACTTC. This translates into CASSDGSGVGRETSYEQYF.

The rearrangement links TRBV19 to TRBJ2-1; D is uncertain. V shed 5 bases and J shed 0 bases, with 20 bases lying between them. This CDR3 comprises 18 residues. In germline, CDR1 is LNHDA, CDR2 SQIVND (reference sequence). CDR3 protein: CASSSKRPGKSSYNEQFF. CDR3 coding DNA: TGTGCCAGTAGTTCAAAGCGCCCTGGGAAGAGCTCCTACAATGAGCAGTTCTTC.

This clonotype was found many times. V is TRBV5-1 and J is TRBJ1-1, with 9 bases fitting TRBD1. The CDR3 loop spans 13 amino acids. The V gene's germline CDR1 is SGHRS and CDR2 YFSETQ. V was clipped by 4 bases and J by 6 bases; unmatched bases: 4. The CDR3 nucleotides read TGCGCCAGCAGCGAACAGGGGGCCGCTGAAGCTTTCTTT. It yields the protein CASSEQGAAEAFF.

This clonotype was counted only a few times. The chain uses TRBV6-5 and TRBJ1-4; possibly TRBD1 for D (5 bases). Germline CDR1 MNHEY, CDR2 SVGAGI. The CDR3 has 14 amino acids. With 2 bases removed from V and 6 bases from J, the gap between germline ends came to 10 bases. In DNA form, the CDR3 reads TGTGCCAGCAGTTACGGGGGAGGTTATGAAAAACTGTTTTTT. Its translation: CASSYGGGYEKLFF.

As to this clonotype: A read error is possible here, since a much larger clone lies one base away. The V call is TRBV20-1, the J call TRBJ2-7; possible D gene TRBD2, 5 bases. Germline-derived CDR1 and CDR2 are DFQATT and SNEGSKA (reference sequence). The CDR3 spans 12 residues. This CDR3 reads CSDRRDSYEQYF. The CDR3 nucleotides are TGCAGTGATAGACGGGACTCCTACGAGCAGTACTTC.